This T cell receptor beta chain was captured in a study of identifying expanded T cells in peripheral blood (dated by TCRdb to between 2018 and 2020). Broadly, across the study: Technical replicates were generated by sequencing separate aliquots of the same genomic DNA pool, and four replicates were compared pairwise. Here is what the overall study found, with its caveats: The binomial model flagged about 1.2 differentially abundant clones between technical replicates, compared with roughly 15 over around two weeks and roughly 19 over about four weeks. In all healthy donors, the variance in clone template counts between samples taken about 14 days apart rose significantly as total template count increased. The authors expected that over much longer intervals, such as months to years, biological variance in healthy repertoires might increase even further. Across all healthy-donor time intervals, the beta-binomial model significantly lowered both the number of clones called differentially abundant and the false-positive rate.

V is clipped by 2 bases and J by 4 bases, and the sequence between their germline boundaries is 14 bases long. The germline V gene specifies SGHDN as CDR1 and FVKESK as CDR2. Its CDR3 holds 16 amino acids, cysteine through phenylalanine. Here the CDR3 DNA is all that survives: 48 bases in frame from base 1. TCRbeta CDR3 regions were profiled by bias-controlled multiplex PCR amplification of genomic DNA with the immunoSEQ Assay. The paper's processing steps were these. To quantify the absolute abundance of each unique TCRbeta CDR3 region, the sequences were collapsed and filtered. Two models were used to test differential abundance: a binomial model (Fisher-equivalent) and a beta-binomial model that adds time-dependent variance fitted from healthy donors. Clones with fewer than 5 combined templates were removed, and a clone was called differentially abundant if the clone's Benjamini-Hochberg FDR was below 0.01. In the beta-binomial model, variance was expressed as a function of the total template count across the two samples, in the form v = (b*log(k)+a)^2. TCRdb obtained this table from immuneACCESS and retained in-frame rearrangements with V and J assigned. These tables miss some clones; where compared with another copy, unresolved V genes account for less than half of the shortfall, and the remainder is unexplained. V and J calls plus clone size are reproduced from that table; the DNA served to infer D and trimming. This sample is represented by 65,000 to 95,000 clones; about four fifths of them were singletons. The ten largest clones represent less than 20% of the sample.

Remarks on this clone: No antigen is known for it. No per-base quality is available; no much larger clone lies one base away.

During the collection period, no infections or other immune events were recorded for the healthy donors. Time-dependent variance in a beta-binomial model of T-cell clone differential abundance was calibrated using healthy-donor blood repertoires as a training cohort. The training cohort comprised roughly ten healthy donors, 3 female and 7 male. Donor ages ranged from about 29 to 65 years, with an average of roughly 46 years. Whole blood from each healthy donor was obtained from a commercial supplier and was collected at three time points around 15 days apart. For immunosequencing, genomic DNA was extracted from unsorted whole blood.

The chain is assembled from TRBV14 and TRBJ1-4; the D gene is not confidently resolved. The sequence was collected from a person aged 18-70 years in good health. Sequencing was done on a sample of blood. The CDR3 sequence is CASSQFQGRDNEKLFF. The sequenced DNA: TGTGCCAGCAGCCAATTTCAAGGGAGGGATAATGAAAAACTGTTTTTT.